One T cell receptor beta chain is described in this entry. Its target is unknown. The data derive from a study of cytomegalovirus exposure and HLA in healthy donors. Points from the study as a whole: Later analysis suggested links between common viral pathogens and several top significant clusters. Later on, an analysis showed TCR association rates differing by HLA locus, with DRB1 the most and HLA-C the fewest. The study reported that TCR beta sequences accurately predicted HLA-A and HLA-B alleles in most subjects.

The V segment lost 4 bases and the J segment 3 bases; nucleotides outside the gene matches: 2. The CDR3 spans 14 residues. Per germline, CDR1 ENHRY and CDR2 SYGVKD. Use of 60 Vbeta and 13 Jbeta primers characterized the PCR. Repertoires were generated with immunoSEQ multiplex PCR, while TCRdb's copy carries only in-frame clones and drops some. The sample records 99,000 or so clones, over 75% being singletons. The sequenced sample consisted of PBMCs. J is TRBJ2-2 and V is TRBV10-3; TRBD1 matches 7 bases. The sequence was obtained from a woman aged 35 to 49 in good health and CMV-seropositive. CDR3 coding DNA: TGTGCCATCAGTGGAGACAGGGACACCGGGGAGCTGTTTTTT. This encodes CAISGDRDTGELFF.